This paragraph reports one T cell receptor (beta chain). The CDR3 is 15 amino acids. Germline-derived CDR1 and CDR2 are DFQATT and SNEGSKA (reference sequence). The data belong to a study of monozygotic twins with inflammatory bowel disease. One entry per CDR3 protein, without DNA, is what TCRdb gives after re-calling the 5' RACE reads. The sample has roughly 100,000 distinct CDR3 sequences. The sample comprised blood. The chain combines TRBV20-1 with TRBJ2-7; without DNA, the TCRdb call of TRBD1 cannot be checked. The clonotype was recovered from a human donor with ulcerative colitis or Crohn's disease, or a healthy co-twin of an affected twin (not recorded which). CDR3 amino acids: CSATLTGGNPHEQYF.